This T cell receptor beta chain was observed in a study of blood T cells in healthy people across ages. A second PCR, run for about 6 to 12 cycles, used a sample-barcoded 5' primer plus a J-beta primer mix. TCRdb processed the 5' RACE reads anew with MiXCR; each CDR3 protein has one entry. The sample comprises around 1,500,000 distinct CDR3 sequences, 42% of which are singletons, and under 8% rests with the top ten. Study results and caveats: Whereas aged donors had fewer naive CD4+ cells, long-lived donors had more of them and higher diversity.

Sample donors were healthy Caucasian individuals that came from Russia, aged roughly 6 to 95. Notes on this clonotype: What it recognizes is unknown.

Sequenced sample: blood. The origin of this receptor is a woman aged 18-29 years in good health.

DNA for the CDR3: TGTGCCAGCAGCGTTTTAGCGGGAGATGAGCAGTTCTTC. Its translation: CASSVLAGDEQFF. The chain has TRBV11-3 and TRBJ2-1; 9 bases align to TRBD2. V shed 5 bases, J shed 8 bases, and the junction held 4 bases outside the gene matches. This CDR3 comprises 13 residues. The V gene's germline CDR1 is SGHNT and CDR2 YENEEA.